A selection of T cell receptor beta chains follows, all from one sample in a study of blood T cells in healthy people across ages. TCRdb processed the 5' RACE reads anew with MiXCR; each CDR3 protein has one entry. The sample lists around 500,000 distinct CDR3 sequences; about a quarter were seen once. In addition, the sample was reused for a study of T cells of mothers and their children.

What was sequenced was blood. The receptors come from a boy aged 2 to 10 in good health. The CDR3 runs from the conserved cysteine through the conserved F or W. The listing skips clone size in some rows; elsewhere it reads once, few, many or a size class.

TRBJ2-4,TRBV12-3/TRBV12-4,-,CASSSLPVGNIQYF
TRBJ1-1,TRBV24-1,-,CACPSRVVPEAFF
TRBJ2-2,TRBV11-2,-,CASNLKGARTGELFF
TRBJ2-1,TRBV11-2,-,CASSSGPRDEQFF
TRBJ2-1,TRBV3-1,few,CASSQVEGVSYNEQFF
TRBJ2-1,TRBV7-9,-,CASSLVRASGIYNEQFF
TRBJ2-7,TRBV12-3/TRBV12-4,many,CASSFGGYEQYF
TRBJ2-7,TRBV6-2/TRBV6-3,few,CASEDSYEQYF
TRBJ1-1,TRBV6-5,-,CASSYSGQGGTEAFF
TRBJ2-5,TRBV3-1,-,CASSQDWDLGTQYF
TRBJ2-7,TRBV9,-,CASSAGDSPYEQYF
TRBJ2-3,TRBV6-5,few,CASRPGQGITDTQYF